This TCR beta chain derives from a study of T cell responses to AZD1222 COVID-19 vaccine. Germline assignment: CDR1 SGHTA and CDR2 FQGNSA. The CDR3 runs 13 residues. V lost 8 bases, J lost 8 bases, and 6 bases stayed unmatched. The protocol was immunoSEQ multiplex PCR, while the TCRdb copy is restricted to in-frame clones and leaves out a portion. This sample carries approximately 110,000 clones, about nine tenths of them seen once, and the ten largest clones take 0.95% to 1.5%. The rearrangement uses TRBV7-2 and TRBJ2-1, with 10 bases lining up with TRBD2. The clonotype was recovered from an adult in good health. Specimen: peripheral blood, collected on day 0 of AZD1222 vaccination. The CDR3 nucleotides are TGTGCCAGCGAGCGGGGGGGCCGCGATGAGCAGTTCTTC. Encoded protein: CASERGGRDEQFF.